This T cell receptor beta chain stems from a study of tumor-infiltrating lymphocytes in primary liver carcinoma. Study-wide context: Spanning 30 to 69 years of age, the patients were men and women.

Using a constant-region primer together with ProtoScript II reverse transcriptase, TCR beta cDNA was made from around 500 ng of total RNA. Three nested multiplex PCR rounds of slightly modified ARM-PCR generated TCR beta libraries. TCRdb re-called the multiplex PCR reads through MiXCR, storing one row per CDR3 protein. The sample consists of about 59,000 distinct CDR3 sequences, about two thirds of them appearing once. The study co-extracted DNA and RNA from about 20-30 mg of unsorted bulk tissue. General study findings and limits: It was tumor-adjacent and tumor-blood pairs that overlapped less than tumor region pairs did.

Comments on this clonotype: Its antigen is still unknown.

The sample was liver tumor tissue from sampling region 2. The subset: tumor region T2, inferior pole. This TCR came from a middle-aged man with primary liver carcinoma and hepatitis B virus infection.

The DNA of the CDR3 is TGTGCCAGCAGCCAAGAAAAAGGAGGGGGCGTAATCAATCAGCCCCAGCATTTT. Encoded protein: CASSQEKGGGVINQPQHF. V is TRBV4-2 and J is TRBJ1-5, with 7 bases lining up with TRBD1. Germline loops: CDR1 LGHNA, CDR2 YNFKEQ. Losses at the gene ends were 0 bases for V and 3 bases for J; bases not matched to a gene: 11. The CDR3 extends over 18 amino acids.